The T cell receptor beta chain under discussion was sequenced for a study of blood T cell repertoires in COVID-19. Generated by immunoSEQ multiplex PCR, the TCRdb table keeps only in-frame clones and is missing some. This table has tens of thousands of clones, 76% appearing once. The origin of this receptor is a man aged 65 to 85 with acute or convalescent COVID-19. Source material: peripheral blood.

As DNA, the CDR3 is TGTGCCAGCAGCTTGTTTCCGGGGGTGATGACTGAAGCTTTCTTT. Translated: CASSLFPGVMTEAFF. J is TRBJ1-1 and V is TRBV5-8; D perhaps matches TRBD1 (5 bases). Trimming took 1 base from V and 5 from J, leaving 15 bases between them. This CDR3 spans 15 amino acids. The germline CDR1 and CDR2 sequences are SGHTS and YDEGEE. The whole variable domain, remainder taken from reference TRBV5-8 and TRBJ1-1, is EAGVTQSPTHLIKTRGQQATLRCSPISGHTSVYWYQQALGLGLQFLLWYDEGEERNRGNFPPRFSGRQFPNYSSELNVNALELEDSALYLCASSLFPGVMTEAFFGQGTRLTVV.